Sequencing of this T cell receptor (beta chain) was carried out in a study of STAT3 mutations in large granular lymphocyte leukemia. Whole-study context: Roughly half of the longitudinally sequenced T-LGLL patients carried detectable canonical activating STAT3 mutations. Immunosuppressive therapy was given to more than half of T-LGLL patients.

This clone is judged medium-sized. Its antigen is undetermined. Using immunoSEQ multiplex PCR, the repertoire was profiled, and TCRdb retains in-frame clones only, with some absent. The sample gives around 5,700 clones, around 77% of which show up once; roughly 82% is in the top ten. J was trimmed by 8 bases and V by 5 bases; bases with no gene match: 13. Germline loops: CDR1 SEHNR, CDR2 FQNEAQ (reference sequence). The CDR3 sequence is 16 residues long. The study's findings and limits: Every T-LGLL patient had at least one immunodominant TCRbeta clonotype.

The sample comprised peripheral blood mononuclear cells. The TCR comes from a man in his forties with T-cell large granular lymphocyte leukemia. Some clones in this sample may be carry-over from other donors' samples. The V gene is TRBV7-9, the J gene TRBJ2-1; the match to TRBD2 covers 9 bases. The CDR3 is CASSDNSLAGLYEQFF. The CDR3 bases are TGTGCCAGCAGCGACAACTCCCTAGCGGGACTGTATGAGCAGTTCTTC.